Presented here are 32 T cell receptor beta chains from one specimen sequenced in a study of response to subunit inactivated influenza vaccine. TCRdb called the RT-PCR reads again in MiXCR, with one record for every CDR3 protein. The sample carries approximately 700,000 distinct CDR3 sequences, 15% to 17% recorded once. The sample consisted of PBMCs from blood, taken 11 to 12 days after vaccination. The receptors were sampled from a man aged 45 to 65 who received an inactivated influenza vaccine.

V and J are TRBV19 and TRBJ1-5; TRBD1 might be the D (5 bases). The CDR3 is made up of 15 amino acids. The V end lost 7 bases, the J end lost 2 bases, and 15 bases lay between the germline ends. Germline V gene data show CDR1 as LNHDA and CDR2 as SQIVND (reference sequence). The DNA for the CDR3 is TGTGCCAGTATCGGGCAGGGTGAGGGCAATCAGCCCCAGCATTTT. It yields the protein CASIGQGEGNQPQHF.

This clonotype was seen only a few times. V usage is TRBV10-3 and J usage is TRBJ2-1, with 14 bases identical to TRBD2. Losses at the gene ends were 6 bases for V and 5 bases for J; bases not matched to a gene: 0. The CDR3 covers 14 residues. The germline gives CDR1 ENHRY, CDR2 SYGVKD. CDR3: CAIRTSGRDNEQFF. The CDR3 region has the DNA TGTGCCATCAGGACTAGCGGGAGGGACAATGAGCAGTTCTTC.

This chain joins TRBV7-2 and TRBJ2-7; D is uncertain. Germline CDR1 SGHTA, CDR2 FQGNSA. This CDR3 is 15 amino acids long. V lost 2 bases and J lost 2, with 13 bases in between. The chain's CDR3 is CASSLNAPGPYEQYF. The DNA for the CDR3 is TGTGCCAGCAGCTTAAATGCCCCCGGGCCCTACGAGCAGTACTTC.

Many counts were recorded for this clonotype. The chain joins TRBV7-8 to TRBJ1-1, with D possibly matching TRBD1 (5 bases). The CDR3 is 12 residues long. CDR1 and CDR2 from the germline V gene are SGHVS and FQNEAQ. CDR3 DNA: TGTTTTTCCGGGGGGATGAACACTGAAGCTTTCTTT. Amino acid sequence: CFSGGMNTEAFF.

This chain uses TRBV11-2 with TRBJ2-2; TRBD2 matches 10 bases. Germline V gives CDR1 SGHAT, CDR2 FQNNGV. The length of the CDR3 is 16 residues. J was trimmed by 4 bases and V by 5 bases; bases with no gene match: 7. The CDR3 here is CASSRPGLAITGELFF. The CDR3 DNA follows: TGTGCCAGCAGCCGACCGGGACTAGCGATCACCGGGGAGCTGTTTTTT. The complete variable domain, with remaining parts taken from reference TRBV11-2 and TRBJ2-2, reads EAGVAQSPRYKIIEKRQSVAFWCNPISGHATLYWYQQILGQGPKLLIQFQNNGVVDDSQLPKDRFSAERLKGVDSTLKIQPAKLEDSAVYLCASSRPGLAITGELFFGEGSRLTVL.

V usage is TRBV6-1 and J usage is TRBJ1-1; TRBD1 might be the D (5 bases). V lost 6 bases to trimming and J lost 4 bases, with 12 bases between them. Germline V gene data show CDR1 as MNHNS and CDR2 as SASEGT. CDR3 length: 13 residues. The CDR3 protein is CASSPGPRTEAFF. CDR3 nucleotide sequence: TGTGCCAGCAGCCCGGGACCCCGCACTGAAGCTTTCTTT.

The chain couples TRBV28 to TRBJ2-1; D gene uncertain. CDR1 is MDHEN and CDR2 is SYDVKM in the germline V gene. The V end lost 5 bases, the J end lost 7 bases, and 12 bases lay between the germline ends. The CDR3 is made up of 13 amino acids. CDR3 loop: CASSTANWNEQFF. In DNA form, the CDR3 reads TGTGCCAGCAGTACTGCCAACTGGAATGAGCAGTTCTTC.

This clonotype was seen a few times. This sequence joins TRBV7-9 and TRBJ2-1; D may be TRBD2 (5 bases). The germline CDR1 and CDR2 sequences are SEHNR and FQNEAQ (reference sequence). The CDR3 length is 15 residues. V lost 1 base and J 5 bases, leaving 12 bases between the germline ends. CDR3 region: CASSLGVTINNEQFF. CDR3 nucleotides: TGTGCCAGCAGCTTAGGTGTGACTATAAACAATGAGCAGTTCTTC. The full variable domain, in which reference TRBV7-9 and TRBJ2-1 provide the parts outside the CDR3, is DTGVSQNPRHKITKRGQNVTFRCDPISEHNRLYWYRQTLGQGPEFLTYFQNEAQLEKSRLLSDRFSAERPKGSFSTLEIQRTEQGDSAMYLCASSLGVTINNEQFFGPGTRLTVL.

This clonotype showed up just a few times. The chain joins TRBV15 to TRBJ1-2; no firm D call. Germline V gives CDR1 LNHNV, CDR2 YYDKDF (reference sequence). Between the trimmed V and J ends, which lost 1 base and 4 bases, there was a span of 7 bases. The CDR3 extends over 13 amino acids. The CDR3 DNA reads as TGTGCCACCAGCAGAGGCCGTTCCTATGGCTACACCTTC. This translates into CATSRGRSYGYTF.

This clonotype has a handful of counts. CDR3 nucleotide sequence: TGTGCCAGCAGACCGGGAGGCGGAAACACCATATATTTT. Residues: CASRPGGGNTIYF. V gene TRBV12-3 or TRBV12-4 combines with J gene TRBJ1-3, with D unresolved. Trimming took 6 bases from V and 4 from J, leaving 10 bases between them. The length of the CDR3 is 13 residues.

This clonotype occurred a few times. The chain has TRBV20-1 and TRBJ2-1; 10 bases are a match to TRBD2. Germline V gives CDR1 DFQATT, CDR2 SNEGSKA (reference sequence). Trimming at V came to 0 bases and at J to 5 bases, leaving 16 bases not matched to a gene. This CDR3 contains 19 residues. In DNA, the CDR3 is TGCAGTGCTAGAGAATTCCCTAGGAGCGGGAGGGCCATTGACAATGAGCAGTTCTTC. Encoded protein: CSAREFPRSGRAIDNEQFF.

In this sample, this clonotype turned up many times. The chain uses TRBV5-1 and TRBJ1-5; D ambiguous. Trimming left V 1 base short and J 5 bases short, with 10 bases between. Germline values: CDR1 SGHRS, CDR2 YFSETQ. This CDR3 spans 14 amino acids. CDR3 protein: CASSLMGTDQPQHF. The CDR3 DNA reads TGCGCCAGCAGCTTGATGGGCACGGATCAGCCCCAGCATTTT.

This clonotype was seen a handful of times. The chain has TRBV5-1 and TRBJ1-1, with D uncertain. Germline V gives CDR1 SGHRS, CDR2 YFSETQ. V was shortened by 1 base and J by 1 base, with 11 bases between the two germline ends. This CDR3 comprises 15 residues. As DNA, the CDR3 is TGCGCCAGCAGCTTGCAGGACCTTAGGAACACTGAAGCTTTCTTT. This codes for CASSLQDLRNTEAFF.

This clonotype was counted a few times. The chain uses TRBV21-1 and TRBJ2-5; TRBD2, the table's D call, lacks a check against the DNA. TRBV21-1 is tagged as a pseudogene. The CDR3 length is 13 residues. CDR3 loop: CASWRSSKETQYF. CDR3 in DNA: TGTGCCAGCTGGAGGTCCAGCAAAGAGACCCAGTACTTC.

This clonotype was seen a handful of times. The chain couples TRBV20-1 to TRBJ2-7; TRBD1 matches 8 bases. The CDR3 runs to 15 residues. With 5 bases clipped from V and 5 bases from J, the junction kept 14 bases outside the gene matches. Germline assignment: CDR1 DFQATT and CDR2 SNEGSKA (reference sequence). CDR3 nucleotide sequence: TGCAGTGCTTTTGACGGACAGGGTGGGGAGGACGAGCAGTACTTC. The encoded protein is CSAFDGQGGEDEQYF.

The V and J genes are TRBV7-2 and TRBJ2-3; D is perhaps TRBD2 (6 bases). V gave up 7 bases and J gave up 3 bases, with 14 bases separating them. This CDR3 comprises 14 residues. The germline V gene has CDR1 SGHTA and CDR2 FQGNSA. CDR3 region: CASTLTRATDTQYF. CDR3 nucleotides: TGTGCCAGCACCCTGACTAGGGCAACAGATACGCAGTATTTT.

For the CDR3, the DNA is TGTGCCTGGAGTCCGCTAGCGGGACTAGGAGGAGTAGGGCAGTTCTTC. It encodes CAWSPLAGLGGVGQFF. The gene calls are TRBV30 and TRBJ2-1; 9 bases fit TRBD2. Germline assignment: CDR1 GTSNPN and CDR2 SVGIG (reference sequence). The CDR3 totals 16 residues. V was clipped by 2 bases and J by 12 bases; unmatched bases: 17.

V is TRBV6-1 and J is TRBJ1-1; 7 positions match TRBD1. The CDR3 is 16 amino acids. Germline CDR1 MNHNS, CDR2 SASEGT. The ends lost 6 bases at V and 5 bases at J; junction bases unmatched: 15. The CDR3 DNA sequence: TGTGCCAGCAGCCCCGGGACAGCCCCTTTAGGAACTGAAGCTTTCTTT. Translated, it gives CASSPGTAPLGTEAFF.

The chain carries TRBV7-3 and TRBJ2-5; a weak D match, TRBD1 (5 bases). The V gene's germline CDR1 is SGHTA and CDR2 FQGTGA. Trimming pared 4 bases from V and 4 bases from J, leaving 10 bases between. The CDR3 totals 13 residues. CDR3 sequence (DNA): TGTGCCAGCAGCTCAGGGTGGGGAGAGACCCAGTACTTC. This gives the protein CASSSGWGETQYF.

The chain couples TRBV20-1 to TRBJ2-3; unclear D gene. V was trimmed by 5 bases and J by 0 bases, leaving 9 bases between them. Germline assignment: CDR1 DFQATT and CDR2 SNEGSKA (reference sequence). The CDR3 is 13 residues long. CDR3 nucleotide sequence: TGCAGTGCTCCACACTCTAGCACAGATACGCAGTATTTT. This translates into CSAPHSSTDTQYF.

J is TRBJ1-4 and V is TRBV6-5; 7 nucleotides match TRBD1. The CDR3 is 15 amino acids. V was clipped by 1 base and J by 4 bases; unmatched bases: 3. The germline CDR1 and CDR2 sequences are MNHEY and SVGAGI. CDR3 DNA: TGTGCCAGCAGTTACTGGGCAGGGGGTAATGAAAAACTGTTTTTT. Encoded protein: CASSYWAGGNEKLFF.

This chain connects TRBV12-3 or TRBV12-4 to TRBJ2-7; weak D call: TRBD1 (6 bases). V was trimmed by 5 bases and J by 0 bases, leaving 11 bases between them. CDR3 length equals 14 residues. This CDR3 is CASSHTGNSYEQYF. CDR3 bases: TGTGCCAGCAGTCATACAGGGAACTCCTACGAGCAGTACTTC.

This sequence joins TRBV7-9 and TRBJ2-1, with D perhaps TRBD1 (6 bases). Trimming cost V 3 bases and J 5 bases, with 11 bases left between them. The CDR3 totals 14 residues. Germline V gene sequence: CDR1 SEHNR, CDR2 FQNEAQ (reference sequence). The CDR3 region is CASSFLGANNEQFF. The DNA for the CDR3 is TGTGCCAGCAGCTTTCTGGGGGCAAACAATGAGCAGTTCTTC.

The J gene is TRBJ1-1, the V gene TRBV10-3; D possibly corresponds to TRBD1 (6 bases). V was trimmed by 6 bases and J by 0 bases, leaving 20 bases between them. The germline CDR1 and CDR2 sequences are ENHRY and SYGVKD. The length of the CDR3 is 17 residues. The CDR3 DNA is TGTGCCATCAGCCGCACGGATATGGACAGACTGAACACTGAAGCTTTCTTT. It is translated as CAISRTDMDRLNTEAFF.

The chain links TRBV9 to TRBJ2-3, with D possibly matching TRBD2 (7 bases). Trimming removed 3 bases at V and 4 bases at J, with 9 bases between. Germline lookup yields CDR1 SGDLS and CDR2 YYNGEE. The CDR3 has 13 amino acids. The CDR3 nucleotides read TGTGCCAGCAGCGGGGGGGGGCCAGATACGCAGTATTTT. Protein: CASSGGGPDTQYF.

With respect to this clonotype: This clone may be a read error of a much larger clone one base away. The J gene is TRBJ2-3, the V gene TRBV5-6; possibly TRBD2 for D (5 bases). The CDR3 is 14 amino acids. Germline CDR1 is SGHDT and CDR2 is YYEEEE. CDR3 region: CASSLGVGADTQSF. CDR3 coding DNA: TGTGCCAGCAGCTTGGGGGTGGGAGCGGATACGCAGTCTTTT.

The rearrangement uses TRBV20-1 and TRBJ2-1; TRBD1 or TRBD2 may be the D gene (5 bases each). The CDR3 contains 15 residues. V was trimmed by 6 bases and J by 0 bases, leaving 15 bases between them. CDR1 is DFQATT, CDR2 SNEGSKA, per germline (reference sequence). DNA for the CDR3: TGCAGTGCCAGGGAGCCCCCAAGCTCCTACAATGAGCAGTTCTTC. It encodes CSAREPPSSYNEQFF.

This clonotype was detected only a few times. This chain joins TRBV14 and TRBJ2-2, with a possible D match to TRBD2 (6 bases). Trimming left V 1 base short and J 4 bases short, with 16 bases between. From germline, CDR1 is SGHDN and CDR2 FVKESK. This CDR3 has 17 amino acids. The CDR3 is CASSQVFGSGATGELFF. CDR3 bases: TGTGCCAGCAGCCAAGTTTTTGGTAGCGGAGCCACCGGGGAGCTGTTTTTT.

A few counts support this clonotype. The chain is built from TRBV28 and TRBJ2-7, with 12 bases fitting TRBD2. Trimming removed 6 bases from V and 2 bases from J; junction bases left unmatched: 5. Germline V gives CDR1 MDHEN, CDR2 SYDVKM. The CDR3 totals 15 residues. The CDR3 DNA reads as TGTGCCAGCAGCACGACTAGCGGGAGACCCTACGAGCAGTACTTC. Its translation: CASSTTSGRPYEQYF.

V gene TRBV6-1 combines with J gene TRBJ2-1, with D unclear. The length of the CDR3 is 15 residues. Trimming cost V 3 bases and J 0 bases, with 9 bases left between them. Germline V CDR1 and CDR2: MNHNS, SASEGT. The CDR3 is CASSEGYSSYNEQFF. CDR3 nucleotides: TGTGCCAGCAGTGAGGGCTATAGCTCCTACAATGAGCAGTTCTTC.

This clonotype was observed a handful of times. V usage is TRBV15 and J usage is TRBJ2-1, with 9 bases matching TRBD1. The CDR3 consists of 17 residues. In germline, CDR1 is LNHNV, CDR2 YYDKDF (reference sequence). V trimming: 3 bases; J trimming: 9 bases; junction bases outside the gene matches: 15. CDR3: CATSSGVTGGILGEQFF. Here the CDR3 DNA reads TGTGCCACCAGCAGCGGAGTTACAGGGGGCATCCTTGGTGAGCAGTTCTTC.

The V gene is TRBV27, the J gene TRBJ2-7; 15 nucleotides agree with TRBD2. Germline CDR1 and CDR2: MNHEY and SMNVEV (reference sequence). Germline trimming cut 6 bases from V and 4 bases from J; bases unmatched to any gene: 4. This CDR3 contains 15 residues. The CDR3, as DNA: TGTGCCAGCAGCCGAGGACTAGCGGGGGGGTACGAGCAGTACTTC. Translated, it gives CASSRGLAGGYEQYF.